This record covers a single T cell receptor (beta chain). What it binds is unknown. The CDR3 is 17 amino acids. The V gene lost 2 bases and the J gene lost 1 base, with 18 bases spanning the gap. Looked up from germline, CDR1 is GTSNPN and CDR2 is SVGIG (reference sequence). A marrow graft followed busulfan-fludarabine conditioning, with cyclophosphamide on days +3 and +4. This sample was included in a study of T cells after posttransplantation cyclophosphamide. Whole-study findings and limits: After PTCy, TRB diversity resembled that of CNI/methotrexate controls. Later blood repertoires were often dominated by clones from the donor CD8+ memory compartment. TRB overlap between skin or GI tissue T cells and blood was limited.

Repertoires were generated with immunoSEQ multiplex PCR, while TCRdb's copy carries only in-frame clones and drops some. The table has tens of thousands of clones, less than 90% seen once; the top ten hold about 12%. V gene TRBV30 combines with J gene TRBJ1-3; D is unclear. This sequence was found in a female patient aged 30 to 45 who received an allogeneic stem cell transplant from an unrelated donor, was CMV-positive, and had no GVHD. These T cells may partly come from the graft donor. The sequenced sample was PBMCs, obtained after allogeneic stem cell transplant with posttransplant cyclophosphamide. The CDR3 sequence: CAWSPFLKRRSGNTIYF. The CDR3 nucleotides are TGTGCCTGGAGTCCCTTTTTGAAGAGAAGATCTGGAAACACCATATATTTT.